This T cell receptor beta chain comes out of a study of cytotoxic CD8 clonotypes in ibrutinib-treated CLL. Study-level findings and limits: Rising at ibrutinib response, clonality subsequently fell back toward baseline at progression.

This clone appeared a few times. What it recognizes is unknown. Sequenced by immunoSEQ multiplex PCR; TCRdb stores in-frame clones only, minus some. The table includes tens of thousands of clones, about 80% detected once. Genomic DNA for TCR beta libraries, roughly 2 micrograms, came from cryopreserved PBMCs. The J segment lost 6 bases and the V segment lost 7 bases, leaving 7 bases of the junction unmatched. CDR1 and CDR2 (germline): SQVTM, ANQGSEA. There are 13 residues in the CDR3. The clonotype originates from a human donor with chronic lymphocytic leukemia. The rearrangement uses TRBV29-1 and TRBJ2-1; 9 positions agree with TRBD1. This specimen consisted of PBMCs, obtained after 36 months of ibrutinib treatment. CDR3 sequence: CSGGDRAPNEQFF. Written as DNA, the CDR3 is TGCAGCGGAGGGGACAGGGCTCCCAATGAGCAGTTCTTC.